This entry lists 3 T cell receptor beta chains sequenced from one sample in a study of siplizumab effects on memory and regulatory T cells. Measured with immunoSEQ multiplex PCR; TCRdb has only the in-frame clones, and not every one. The data contain some 110,000 clones, about 94% of them singletons. The source material was non-Treg CD4+ T cells sorted from blood. These receptors were taken from a human donor in good health.

The V call is TRBV7-9, the J call TRBJ1-2; no definite D call. The length of the CDR3 is 12 residues. V was shortened by 1 base and J by 4 bases, with 4 bases between the two germline ends. Germline assignment: CDR1 SEHNR and CDR2 FQNEAQ (reference sequence). In nucleotides, the CDR3 is TGTGCCAGCAGCTTAGTGGGCTATGGCTACACCTTC. This encodes CASSLVGYGYTF.

The chain joins TRBV5-6 to TRBJ1-4; D not resolved. Trimming stripped 1 base from V and 5 bases from J, with 3 bases between. The CDR3 runs to 12 residues. CDR1 SGHDT and CDR2 YYEEEE come from the germline V gene. The CDR3 nucleotides read TGTGCCAGCAGCTTGAGGAATGAAAAACTGTTTTTT. Its translation: CASSLRNEKLFF.

The chain combines TRBV5-6 with TRBJ2-7; TRBD1 aligns across 7 bases. The CDR3 length is 13 residues. Germline trimming cut 0 bases from V and 6 bases from J; bases unmatched to any gene: 3. The germline V gene encodes CDR1 SGHDT and CDR2 YYEEEE. In DNA, the CDR3 is TGTGCCAGCAGCTTGGGACAGGGTCCCGAGCAGTACTTC. Translating it yields CASSLGQGPEQYF.